The 24 T cell receptor beta chains below all came from one sample that was sequenced in a study of monozygotic twins with inflammatory bowel disease. From its re-call of the 5' RACE reads, TCRdb lists each CDR3 protein once, without DNA. The ten top clones account for 1.5% to 2%, within a sample of a few hundred thousand distinct CDR3 sequences. Sequenced material: blood. The origin of the receptors is a human donor with ulcerative colitis or Crohn's disease, or a healthy co-twin of an affected twin (not recorded which).

The chain combines TRBV12-3 or TRBV12-4 with TRBJ1-5. The CDR3 consists of 14 residues. CDR3 amino acids: CASSLDDSNQPQHF.

The rearrangement uses TRBV5-1 and TRBJ1-4; TCRdb returns TRBD1, unconfirmable since there is no DNA. This CDR3 is 15 amino acids long. Looked up from germline, CDR1 is SGHRS and CDR2 is YFSETQ. CDR3: CASSLGVGDNEKLFF. The full variable domain, its missing parts supplied by reference TRBV5-1 and TRBJ1-4, is KAGVTQTPRYLIKTRGQQVTLSCSPISGHRSVSWYQQTPGQGLQFLFEYFSETQRNKGNFPGRFSGRQFSNSRSEMNVSTLELGDSALYLCASSLGVGDNEKLFFGSGTQLSVL.

The chain combines TRBV7-8 with TRBJ2-4; TCRdb's D call, TRBD1, is unchecked because there is no DNA. This CDR3 contains 15 residues. Germline V gene sequence: CDR1 SGHVS, CDR2 FQNEAQ. CDR3 sequence reads: CASTMDSTGGNIQYF.

The rearrangement joins TRBV5-1 to TRBJ1-2; there is no DNA to check the TCRdb D call of TRBD1. CDR3 length: 16 amino acids. CDR1 and CDR2 from the germline V gene are SGHRS and YFSETQ. This CDR3 is CASNEQTGAGFSRYTF.

This chain links TRBV20-1 with TRBJ2-7; TCRdb reports TRBD1, a call that lacks DNA to check it against. The CDR3 is made up of 13 amino acids. CDR1 and CDR2 from the germline V gene are DFQATT and SNEGSKA (reference sequence). CDR3 protein: CSANPPGGHEQYF.

The chain combines TRBV5-1 with TRBJ1-4. This CDR3 has 13 residues. Germline V gives CDR1 SGHRS, CDR2 YFSETQ. CDR3 protein: CASSEQLNEKLFF.

The chain couples TRBV7-8 to TRBJ1-6; TCRdb outputs TRBD1, but without DNA this stays unchecked. In germline, CDR1 is SGHVS, CDR2 FQNEAQ. There are 13 residues in the CDR3. The CDR3 loop is CASRPLRGSPLHF.

V gene TRBV5-6 combines with J gene TRBJ2-1; TCRdb's assignment of TRBD2 cannot be checked, as there is no DNA. This CDR3 has 12 amino acids. CDR1 SGHDT and CDR2 YYEEEE come from the germline V gene. CDR3 residues: CASSLQSRGQFF.

The chain uses TRBV24-1 and TRBJ2-3; there is no DNA to check the TCRdb D call of TRBD1. The CDR3 is 15 amino acids. Germline V gene sequence: CDR1 KGHDR, CDR2 SFDVKD. This CDR3 is CATSDFEAAGGTQYF.

The chain uses TRBV21-1 and TRBJ1-1; no DNA is available, so the TRBD1 call from TCRdb remains unchecked. TRBV21-1 is marked as a pseudogene. The CDR3 totals 15 residues. CDR3 protein: CASSKSGTGNTEAFF.

The chain carries TRBV27 and TRBJ2-3. CDR3 length: 13 amino acids. Germline assignment: CDR1 MNHEY and CDR2 SMNVEV (reference sequence). Here the CDR3 reads CASSNTLTDTQYF.

The chain combines TRBV20-1 with TRBJ2-3; TCRdb's D call, TRBD2, is unchecked because there is no DNA. Germline-derived CDR1 and CDR2 are DFQATT and SNEGSKA (reference sequence). The CDR3 consists of 16 residues. CDR3 residues: CSARKTGPNSGDTQYF.

The V call is TRBV24-1, the J call TRBJ1-2; TCRdb gives TRBD1 as the D gene, but with no DNA this cannot be confirmed. This CDR3 is built from 15 residues. CDR1 and CDR2 (germline): KGHDR, SFDVKD. The CDR3 here is CATSPRDRGGYGYTF.

The V and J genes are TRBV27 and TRBJ2-2; no DNA is available, so the TRBD1 call from TCRdb remains unchecked. This CDR3 contains 15 residues. CDR1 MNHEY and CDR2 SMNVEV come from the germline V gene (reference sequence). The CDR3 sequence is CASKPGTGLWGELFF.

The chain carries TRBV7-9 and TRBJ2-5; TCRdb lists TRBD1, though no DNA is available to test this call. The CDR3 is 13 residues long. CDR1 and CDR2 from the germline V gene are SEHNR and FQNEAQ (reference sequence). The CDR3 protein is CASSSRGGETQYF.

The chain has TRBV5-1 and TRBJ2-7; checking the TCRdb D call of TRBD2 is not possible without DNA. The CDR3 length is 16 residues. Germline assignment: CDR1 SGHRS and CDR2 YFSETQ. The chain's CDR3 is CASSLVAGGPDYEQYF.

J is TRBJ2-5 and V is TRBV7-2. In germline, CDR1 is SGHTA, CDR2 FQGNSA. This CDR3 has 12 residues. The CDR3 loop is CASSPYSGTKYF.

This chain links TRBV7-2 with TRBJ2-7; TCRdb indicates TRBD1, and absent DNA this call remains unverified. This CDR3 comprises 12 residues. Germline CDR1 reads SGHTA; CDR2 reads FQGNSA. CDR3 sequence: CASSPFQGEQYF.

The chain links TRBV5-1 to TRBJ2-1; TCRdb's D call, TRBD1, is unchecked because there is no DNA. Germline CDR1 SGHRS, CDR2 YFSETQ. The length of the CDR3 is 16 residues. The CDR3 loop reads CASSQTGVSSYNEQFF.

This chain joins TRBV5-1 and TRBJ2-2. Germline values: CDR1 SGHRS, CDR2 YFSETQ. This CDR3 contains 14 residues. The CDR3 sequence is CASLGQENTGELFF.

The chain recombines TRBV29-1 with TRBJ1-1; absent DNA, TCRdb's TRBD1 call cannot be checked. The CDR3 consists of 13 residues. Germline CDR1 reads SQVTM; CDR2 reads ANQGSEA. This CDR3 is CSAKQGTRTEAFF.

The chain links TRBV20-1 to TRBJ2-3; as DNA is missing, the TRBD1 call by TCRdb cannot be tested. The CDR3 is made up of 14 amino acids. Per germline, CDR1 DFQATT and CDR2 SNEGSKA (reference sequence). CDR3 region: CSARPGETTDTQYF.

This chain joins TRBV20-1 and TRBJ2-5. Germline CDR1 and CDR2: DFQATT and SNEGSKA (reference sequence). The length of the CDR3 is 12 residues. The CDR3: CSASLQPETQYF.

The chain combines TRBV6-6 with TRBJ1-5. The CDR3 totals 13 residues. Germline CDR1 MNHNY, CDR2 SVGAGI (reference sequence). The CDR3 loop reads CASTRNVAQPQHF.